These 30 T cell receptor beta chains originate from one sample sequenced in a study of T cells after posttransplantation cyclophosphamide (dated by TCRdb to between 2015 and 2016). The sample's treatment or condition, from its label and the paper: high-dose cyclophosphamide on days +3 and +4 as single-agent GVHD prophylaxis. Patients in the PTCy group got busulfan and fludarabine conditioning, a marrow graft from a related or unrelated donor, and cyclophosphamide on days +3 and +4. Library generation was performed with the immunoSEQ multiplex PCR assay. The table was pulled from immuneACCESS by TCRdb, which kept in-frame rearrangements only. Such tables lose some clones; where checked, under half of the loss comes from unresolved V genes, and the rest has no known cause. The sample has approximately 18,000 clones on record, with no singletons. Approximately 0.54% of the sample goes to the ten largest clones.

The sequences come from PBMCs, collected after allogeneic stem cell transplant with posttransplant cyclophosphamide. The receptors shown here come from a female patient in her 30s who received an allogeneic stem cell transplant from a related donor, was CMV-positive, and had no GVHD. After a transplant, certain T cells may trace back to the graft donor.

This clone was recorded many times. The chain couples TRBV30 to TRBJ1-2, with D possibly matching TRBD1 (6 bases). Germline V lookup: CDR1 GTSNPN, CDR2 SVGIG (reference sequence). The CDR3 has 14 amino acids. The V and J ends lost 0 bases and 4 bases respectively, with 12 bases between them. This chain's CDR3 is CAWSVQRGSYGYTF. The CDR3 region has the DNA TGTGCCTGGAGTGTACAGAGGGGGAGCTATGGCTACACCTTC.

This clone occurred many times. The CDR3 loop reads CASSWRYQPQHF. In DNA form, the CDR3 reads TGTGCCAGCAGTTGGAGATACCAGCCCCAGCATTTT. The genes are TRBV5-8 and TRBJ1-5; D not resolved. V lost 5 bases and J 7 bases, leaving 10 bases between the germline ends. The length of the CDR3 is 12 residues. The germline CDR1 and CDR2 sequences are SGHTS and YDEGEE.

The sample holds many counts of this clone. CDR3 coding DNA: TGTGCCTGGACCGACAGGTCTAATGAAAAACTGTTTTTT. Translated: CAWTDRSNEKLFF. The rearrangement joins TRBV30 to TRBJ1-4, with a possible D match to TRBD1 (6 bases). The CDR3 runs to 13 residues. Trimming cost V 4 bases and J 3 bases, with 9 bases left between them. Germline V CDR1 and CDR2: GTSNPN, SVGIG (reference sequence).

This clone was seen ten or more times. This rearrangement joins TRBV18 to TRBJ2-5; D possibly corresponds to TRBD2 (6 bases). Germline V CDR1 and CDR2: KGHSH, LQKENI. V lost 8 bases to trimming and J lost 2 bases, with 12 bases between them. There are 13 residues in the CDR3. CDR3 coding DNA: TGTGCCAGCGTTCGACTAGAGCAAGAGACCCAGTACTTC. This translates into CASVRLEQETQYF.

This clone showed up many times. V and J are TRBV27 and TRBJ2-2; 9 nucleotides align to TRBD1. V trimming: 3 bases; J trimming: 6 bases; junction bases outside the gene matches: 8. The CDR3 covers 16 residues. Germline loops: CDR1 MNHEY, CDR2 SMNVEV (reference sequence). The CDR3 coding sequence is TGTGCCAGCAGTTTCCCCTCTGGGACAGGGCCCGGGGAGCTGTTTTTT. Translating it yields CASSFPSGTGPGELFF.

The table lists this clone with many counts. The rearrangement uses TRBV19 and TRBJ1-1; a possible D gene is TRBD1 (6 bases). Germline loops: CDR1 LNHDA, CDR2 SQIVND (reference sequence). V was trimmed by 10 bases and J by 5 bases, leaving 14 bases between them. The CDR3 consists of 12 residues. CDR3 DNA: TGTGCCACCATCAGGGGTTGGACTGAAGCTTTCTTT. Amino acid sequence: CATIRGWTEAFF.

This clone has a count of ten or more. The genes are TRBV7-3 and TRBJ2-1, with 7 bases matching TRBD1. With 5 bases clipped from V and 9 bases from J, the junction kept 7 bases outside the gene matches. Germline values: CDR1 SGHTA, CDR2 FQGTGA. The CDR3 loop spans 13 amino acids. The CDR3 bases are TGTGCCAGCAGCCGAACAGGGGACGGTGAGCAGTTCTTC. It translates to CASSRTGDGEQFF.

This clone was recorded many times. The chain joins TRBV28 to TRBJ1-2; TRBD1 agrees at 9 bases. The CDR3 length is 14 residues. The germline gives CDR1 MDHEN, CDR2 SYDVKM. With 5 bases clipped from V and 4 bases from J, the junction kept 5 bases outside the gene matches. CDR3 in DNA: TGTGCCAGCAGTGAGTGGGGACAGGGCTATGGCTACACCTTC. Translation: CASSEWGQGYGYTF.

Many counts were recorded for this clone. The rearrangement links TRBV5-1 to TRBJ2-7, with D uncertain. Germline lookup yields CDR1 SGHRS and CDR2 YFSETQ. Trimming stripped 0 bases from V and 4 bases from J, with 11 bases between. The CDR3 covers 14 residues. CDR3 region: CASSLAGGAYEQYF. For the CDR3, the DNA is TGCGCCAGCAGCTTGGCCGGCGGAGCTTACGAGCAGTACTTC.

In this sample, this clone turned up many times. The CDR3 bases are TGTGCCAGCAGCTCCCATTTCATGCGCGGGACGAACGAGCAGTACTTC. Translation gives CASSSHFMRGTNEQYF. V usage is TRBV7-9 and J usage is TRBJ2-7, with D tentatively TRBD2 (6 bases). Trimming pared 4 bases from V and 5 bases from J, leaving 21 bases between. Germline assignment: CDR1 SEHNR and CDR2 FQNEAQ (reference sequence). The CDR3 is 16 amino acids.

This clone occurred many times. The chain is built from TRBV7-6 and TRBJ2-1; 11 bases agree with TRBD2. The germline V gene encodes CDR1 SGHVS and CDR2 FNYEAQ. V shed 2 bases and J 4 bases; nucleotides not matched to a gene: 4. This CDR3 comprises 16 residues. The CDR3 coding sequence is TGTGCCAGCAGCTTACTGACTAGCGGGAATTACAATGAGCAGTTCTTC. Its protein product is CASSLLTSGNYNEQFF.

The chain combines TRBV27 with TRBJ2-1; D unresolved. The ends were cut back, 4 bases at V and 0 bases at J, with 16 bases in the middle. The CDR3 loop spans 17 amino acids. The germline V gene encodes CDR1 MNHEY and CDR2 SMNVEV (reference sequence). CDR3 DNA sequence: TGTGCCAGCAGTTCACGACTTGGCGGTAGCTCCTACAATGAGCAGTTCTTC. Amino acid sequence: CASSSRLGGSSYNEQFF.

This clone has a count of ten or more. The rearrangement links TRBV28 to TRBJ1-3; no reliable D call. The V gene's germline CDR1 is MDHEN and CDR2 SYDVKM. The CDR3 contains 14 residues. V was clipped by 3 bases and J by 4 bases, with 10 bases between them. CDR3 DNA: TGTGCCAGCAGTTTTCTTAGCGGAGGAAACACCATATATTTT. Amino acid sequence: CASSFLSGGNTIYF.

Ten or more counts support this clone. This chain uses TRBV5-1 with TRBJ2-5; 10 bases align to TRBD2. Germline V gene sequence: CDR1 SGHRS, CDR2 YFSETQ. This CDR3 spans 19 amino acids. The junction had 16 bases not matched to a gene; V was cut back by 3 bases and J by 2 bases. The CDR3 region is CASSSPQDVLAGLQETQYF. As DNA, the CDR3 is TGCGCCAGCAGCTCTCCTCAGGACGTACTAGCGGGGCTACAAGAGACCCAGTACTTC.

This clone was seen ten or more times. The genes are TRBV5-1 and TRBJ2-3; 9 bases match TRBD1. This CDR3 contains 15 residues. CDR1 is SGHRS and CDR2 is YFSETQ in the germline V gene. V trimming: 4 bases; J trimming: 2 bases; junction bases outside the gene matches: 5. The CDR3 protein is CASSVTGGNTDTQYF. The CDR3 DNA follows: TGCGCCAGCAGCGTAACAGGGGGCAACACAGATACGCAGTATTTT.

This clone was picked up many times. The V gene is TRBV4-3, the J gene TRBJ2-3; TRBD1 is a possible D gene (6 bases). CDR3 length: 16 residues. Per the germline V gene, CDR1 is LGHNA and CDR2 is YSLEER. Trimming removed 0 bases at V and 2 bases at J, with 12 bases between. The DNA for the CDR3 is TGCGCCAGCAGCCAAGAGGGGGCTGGGTCCACAGATACGCAGTATTTT. Protein product: CASSQEGAGSTDTQYF.

This clone ranks as medium-sized. The rearrangement uses TRBV18 and TRBJ2-7; 9 bases fit TRBD1. The CDR3 extends over 15 amino acids. Trimming at V came to 5 bases and at J to 6 bases, leaving 11 bases not matched to a gene. In germline, CDR1 is KGHSH, CDR2 LQKENI. This chain's CDR3 is CASSSETGGSGEQYF. The CDR3 DNA reads TGTGCCAGCTCATCTGAGACAGGGGGGAGTGGCGAGCAGTACTTC.

This clone was counted at least ten times. CDR3 region: CATAQNREGQFF. The CDR3 nucleotides are TGCGCCACCGCCCAAAACCGGGAGGGGCAGTTCTTC. The chain carries TRBV10-2 and TRBJ2-1; 8 bases map to TRBD2. The J segment lost 12 bases and the V segment lost 10 bases, leaving 11 bases of the junction unmatched. The CDR3 has 12 residues. Germline CDR1 is WSHSY and CDR2 is SAAADI.

This clone was seen repeatedly, ten times or more. The chain links TRBV28 to TRBJ2-2, with 12 bases aligning to TRBD2. This CDR3 spans 18 amino acids. Germline V gene data show CDR1 as MDHEN and CDR2 as SYDVKM. V trimming: 1 base; J trimming: 4 bases; junction bases outside the gene matches: 7. CDR3: CASSLSALAGGVTGELFF. DNA for the CDR3: TGTGCCAGCAGTTTATCGGCACTAGCGGGAGGAGTCACCGGGGAGCTGTTTTTT. Full variable domain (rest looked up from reference TRBV28 and TRBJ2-2): DVKVTQSSRYLVKRTGEKVFLECVQDMDHENMFWYRQDPGLGLRLIYFSYDVKMKEKGDIPEGYSVSREKKERFSLILESASTNQTSMYLCASSLSALAGGVTGELFFGEGSRLTVL.

This clone has a handful of counts. The germline gene is not matched at one end of the junction; a read error may be the cause. This chain uses TRBV27 with TRBJ2-3; tentatively, D is TRBD1 (5 bases). The germline gives CDR1 MNHEY, CDR2 SMNVEV (reference sequence). This CDR3 region has 18 residues. CDR3 sequence: CASSLSRLKRRSTGTQYF. The CDR3 nucleotides read TGTGCCAGCAGTTTATCCCGTCTAAAGAGGCGGAGCACAGGTACGCAGTATTTT.

There are many counts of this clone. This rearrangement joins TRBV25-1 to TRBJ1-2, with no clear D. Deletions cut 4 bases from V and 8 bases from J, with 17 bases between. CDR1 and CDR2 from the germline V gene are MGHDK and SYGVNS. The CDR3 has 14 residues. The CDR3 bases are TGTGCCAGCAGTGCCCGCAGCGGGATCTGGGGCTACACCTTC. It specifies CASSARSGIWGYTF.

This clone appeared many times. The gene calls are TRBV18 and TRBJ1-3, with D perhaps TRBD1 (6 bases). CDR1 and CDR2 from the germline V gene are KGHSH and LQKENI. V was clipped by 5 bases and J by 0 bases, with 11 bases between them. The CDR3 has 15 amino acids. CDR3 bases: TGTGCCAGCTCAGCCGACAGGTACTCTGGAAACACCATATATTTT. This codes for CASSADRYSGNTIYF.

In this sample, this clone turned up many times. The rearrangement joins TRBV5-8 to TRBJ2-3; D not certain. Per the germline V gene, CDR1 is SGHTS and CDR2 is YDEGEE. This CDR3 is built from 15 residues. The V end lost 0 bases, the J end lost 0 bases, and 8 bases lay between the germline ends. CDR3 loop: CASSLEAASTDTQYF. The DNA of the CDR3 is TGTGCCAGCAGCTTGGAGGCGGCTAGCACAGATACGCAGTATTTT.

This clone was seen ten or more times. This chain links TRBV7-2 with TRBJ2-7; tentative D call: TRBD2 (7 bases). Germline V CDR1 and CDR2: SGHTA, FQGNSA. Deletions cut 5 bases from V and 3 bases from J, with 20 bases between. There are 16 residues in the CDR3. The CDR3 coding sequence is TGTGCCAGCAGCGGAAGGGGGGGACTGCTGTACTACGAGCAGTACTTC. It is translated as CASSGRGGLLYYEQYF.

This clone was found many times. The rearrangement uses TRBV21-1 and TRBJ2-7; the table's D call, TRBD1, has no DNA check behind it. TRBV21-1 represents a pseudogene. The CDR3 is made up of 12 amino acids. In DNA form, the CDR3 reads TGTGCTGCGGGCCAGGGGGTCTACGAGCAGTACTTC. Amino acid sequence: CAAGQGVYEQYF.

The sample holds many counts of this clone. The chain carries TRBV7-9 and TRBJ2-1; 8 nucleotides match TRBD2. This CDR3 spans 17 amino acids. V was clipped by 0 bases and J by 7 bases; unmatched bases: 11. Looked up from germline, CDR1 is SEHNR and CDR2 is FQNEAQ (reference sequence). CDR3 sequence reads: CASSLARGAGVSNEQFF. CDR3 sequence (DNA): TGTGCCAGCAGCTTAGCCCGGGGAGCGGGAGTGAGTAATGAGCAGTTCTTC.

This clone came up many times. This chain joins TRBV15 and TRBJ2-7; D gene uncertain. Between the trimmed V and J ends, which lost 0 bases and 2 bases, there was a span of 5 bases. This CDR3 contains 13 residues. The germline V gene encodes CDR1 LNHNV and CDR2 YYDKDF (reference sequence). DNA of the CDR3: TGTGCCACCAGCAGAGATCTTCCCTACGAGCAGTACTTC. Translated: CATSRDLPYEQYF.

At least ten counts were recorded for this clone. This chain links TRBV28 with TRBJ2-7; tentative D call: TRBD1 (6 bases). Germline CDR1 MDHEN, CDR2 SYDVKM. Trimming stripped 5 bases from V and 3 bases from J, with 20 bases between. The CDR3 extends over 16 amino acids. CDR3 coding DNA: TGTGCCAGCAGTCCGACCTGGACAGCACACCTCTACGAGCAGTACTTC. Amino acids: CASSPTWTAHLYEQYF.

This clone was counted ten times or more. The rearrangement joins TRBV5-1 to TRBJ2-3; 9 nucleotides align to TRBD2. Germline CDR1 is SGHRS and CDR2 is YFSETQ. This CDR3 has 15 amino acids. Trimming cost V 5 bases and J 4 bases; bases outside gene matches: 8. CDR3: CASSFAGGPSDTQYF. The CDR3 nucleotides are TGCGCCAGCAGTTTTGCGGGAGGGCCGTCAGATACGCAGTATTTT. Full variable domain (remainder filled in from reference TRBV5-1 and TRBJ2-3): KAGVTQTPRYLIKTRGQQVTLSCSPISGHRSVSWYQQTPGQGLQFLFEYFSETQRNKGNFPGRFSGRQFSNSRSEMNVSTLELGDSALYLCASSFAGGPSDTQYFGPGTRLTVL.

This clone was observed a handful of times. The V gene is TRBV6-5, the J gene TRBJ1-6; 7 nucleotides match TRBD1. Trimming at V came to 2 bases and at J to 5 bases, leaving 6 bases not matched to a gene. The germline V gene encodes CDR1 MNHEY and CDR2 SVGAGI. This CDR3 region has 16 residues. The DNA of the CDR3 is TGTGCCAGCAGTTACGACAGGGTCGACAATAATTCACCCCTCCACTTT. Residues: CASSYDRVDNNSPLHF.